The rows below give T cell receptor beta chains drawn from one sample of a study of blood T cell repertoires in COVID-19. Measured with immunoSEQ multiplex PCR; TCRdb has only the in-frame clones, and not every one. Among over 75,000 clones, about 88% were seen once, and the ten largest hold about 3%. Sequences were obtained from peripheral blood. These receptors originate from a woman older than 75 with acute or convalescent COVID-19. Both conserved end residues are part of each CDR3. The D gene is left open where the match is weak. Only part of the rows carry a size: once, few, many, or a class if the clone is expanded.

J	size	V	D	CDR3	DNA
TRBJ1-4	NA	TRBV29-1	NA	CSVELEGGTNEKLFF	TGCAGCGTTGAATTGGAGGGGGGGACTAATGAAAAACTGTTTTTT
TRBJ2-1	NA	TRBV4-2	TRBD2	CASSQDGSGRADSYNEQFF	TGTGCCAGCAGCCAAGATGGTAGCGGGAGGGCCGACTCCTACAATGAGCAGTTCTTC
TRBJ1-1	NA	TRBV30	NA	CATATAQNTEAFF	TGTGCCACGGCGACAGCACAGAACACTGAAGCTTTCTTT
TRBJ2-1	NA	TRBV5-4	TRBD1	CASSLGQGVYNEQFF	TGTGCCAGCAGCTTGGGACAGGGGGTTTACAATGAGCAGTTCTTC
TRBJ2-7	NA	TRBV3-1/TRBV3-2	TRBD1	CASSQVGWTGKYEQYF	TGTGCCAGCAGCCAAGTCGGGTGGACAGGGAAGTACGAGCAGTACTTC
TRBJ1-2	NA	TRBV18	TRBD1	CASSAGGGDYGYTF	TGTGCCAGCTCAGCAGGGGGCGGTGACTATGGCTACACCTTC
TRBJ1-1	NA	TRBV21-1	NA	CASSKLGVFEAFF	TGTGCCAGCAGCAAACTCGGGGTCTTTGAAGCTTTCTTT
TRBJ2-7	NA	TRBV6-5	NA	CASTPPGGEQYF	TGTGCCAGCACCCCCCCCGGAGGTGAGCAGTACTTC
TRBJ2-2	NA	TRBV29-1	NA	CSVAHLGAGNTGELFF	TGCAGCGTTGCGCATTTGGGGGCAGGGAACACCGGGGAGCTGTTTTTT
TRBJ2-7	few	TRBV19	NA	CASSTPSGEQYF	TGTGCCAGTAGTACCCCCAGCGGCGAGCAGTACTTC
TRBJ1-3	NA	TRBV5-1	NA	CASSPFLGGSGNTIYF	TGCGCCAGCAGCCCTTTCCTAGGGGGCTCTGGAAACACCATATATTTT
TRBJ1-1	NA	TRBV7-2	NA	CASSLLGQGSTEAFF	TGTGCCAGCAGCTTACTTGGGCAGGGCTCGACTGAAGCTTTCTTT
TRBJ2-6	once	TRBV3-1/TRBV3-2	NA	CASSQDPPGLAGANVLTF	TGTGCCAGCAGCCAAGATCCCCCAGGGTTAGCTGGGGCCAACGTCCTGACTTTC
TRBJ1-1	NA	TRBV6-5	NA	CASSRSEDTEAFF	TGTGCCAGCAGCCGCAGTGAGGACACTGAAGCTTTCTTT
TRBJ1-3	NA	TRBV11-2	NA	CASRQGGNSPGNTIYF	TGTGCCAGCAGACAAGGCGGGAACAGCCCTGGAAACACCATATATTTT
TRBJ1-1	NA	TRBV7-9	TRBD1	CASTLTGAAGAFF	TGTGCCAGCACCCTGACAGGGGCGGCTGGGGCTTTCTTT
TRBJ2-6	NA	TRBV5-5	NA	CASSLGEFSGANVLTF	TGTGCCAGCAGCTTGGGGGAGTTTTCTGGGGCCAACGTCCTGACTTTC
TRBJ2-7	NA	TRBV2	TRBD1	CASSTGGFKYEQCF	TGTGCCAGCAGCACAGGGGGCTTTAAATACGAGCAGTGCTTC
TRBJ1-5	NA	TRBV3-1/TRBV3-2	NA	CASSLWTNYSNQPQHF	TGTGCCAGCAGCCTCTGGACAAATTATAGCAATCAGCCCCAGCATTTT
TRBJ2-5	NA	TRBV25-1	TRBD1	CASSEWGQAQETQYF	TGTGCCAGCAGTGAATGGGGACAGGCCCAAGAGACCCAGTACTTC
TRBJ2-5	NA	TRBV2	TRBD2	CASDWGLAGERETQYF	TGTGCCAGTGACTGGGGTCTAGCGGGAGAACGGGAGACCCAGTACTTC
TRBJ1-4	NA	TRBV30	NA	CAWRNPGSNEKLFF	TGTGCCTGGAGAAACCCAGGATCTAATGAAAAACTGTTTTTT
TRBJ1-4	NA	TRBV19	TRBD1	CASSRTGVEKLFF	TGTGCCAGTAGTCGTACAGGGGTCGAAAAACTGTTTTTT
TRBJ2-1	NA	TRBV7-2	NA	CASSYQGFSYNEQFF	TGTGCCAGCAGCTACCAGGGTTTCTCCTACAATGAGCAGTTCTTC
TRBJ1-1	NA	TRBV6-5	NA	CASTRGGGVRTEAFF	TGTGCCAGCACCCGAGGCGGGGGAGTAAGGACTGAAGCTTTCTTT
TRBJ2-5	NA	TRBV12-3/TRBV12-4	NA	CASSFLLIETQYF	TGTGCCAGCAGTTTTCTTCTAATAGAGACCCAGTACTTC
TRBJ2-1	NA	TRBV5-1	TRBD1	CASSLPGGNEQFF	TGCGCCAGCAGCTTGCCAGGGGGCAATGAGCAGTTCTTC
TRBJ2-1	NA	TRBV2	TRBD1	CASIEGDRRSYNEQFF	TGTGCCAGCATCGAGGGGGACAGGAGATCCTACAATGAGCAGTTCTTC